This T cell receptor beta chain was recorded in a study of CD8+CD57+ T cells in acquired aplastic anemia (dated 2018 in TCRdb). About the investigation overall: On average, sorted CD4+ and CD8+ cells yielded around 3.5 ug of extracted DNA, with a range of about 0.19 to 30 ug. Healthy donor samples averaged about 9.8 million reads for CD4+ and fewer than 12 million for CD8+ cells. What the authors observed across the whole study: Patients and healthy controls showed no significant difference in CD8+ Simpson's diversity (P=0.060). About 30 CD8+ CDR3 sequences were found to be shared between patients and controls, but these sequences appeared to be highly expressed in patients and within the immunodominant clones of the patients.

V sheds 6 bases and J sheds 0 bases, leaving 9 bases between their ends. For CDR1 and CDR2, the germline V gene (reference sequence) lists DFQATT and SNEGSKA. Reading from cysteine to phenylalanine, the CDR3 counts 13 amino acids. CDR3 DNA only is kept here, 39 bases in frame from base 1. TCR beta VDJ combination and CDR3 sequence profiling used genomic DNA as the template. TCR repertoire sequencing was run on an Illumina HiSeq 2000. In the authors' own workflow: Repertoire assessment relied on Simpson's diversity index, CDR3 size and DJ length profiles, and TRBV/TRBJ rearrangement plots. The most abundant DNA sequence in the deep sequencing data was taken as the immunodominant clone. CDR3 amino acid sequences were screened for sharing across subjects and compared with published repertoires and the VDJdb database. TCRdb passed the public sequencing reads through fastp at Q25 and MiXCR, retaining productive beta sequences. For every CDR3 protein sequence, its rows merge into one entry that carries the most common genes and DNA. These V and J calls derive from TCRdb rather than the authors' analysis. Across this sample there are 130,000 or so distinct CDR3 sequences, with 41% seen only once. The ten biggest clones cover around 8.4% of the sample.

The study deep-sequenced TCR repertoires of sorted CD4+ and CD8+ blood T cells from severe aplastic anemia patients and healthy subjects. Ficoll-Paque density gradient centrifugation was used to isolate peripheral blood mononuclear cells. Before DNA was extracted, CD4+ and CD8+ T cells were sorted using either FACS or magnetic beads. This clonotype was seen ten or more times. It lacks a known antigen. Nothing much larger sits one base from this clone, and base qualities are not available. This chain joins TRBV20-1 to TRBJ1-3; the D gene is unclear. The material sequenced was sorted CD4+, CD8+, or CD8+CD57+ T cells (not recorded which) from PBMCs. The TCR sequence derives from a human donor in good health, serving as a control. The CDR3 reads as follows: CSAPTISGNTIYF. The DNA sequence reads TGCAGTGCCCCCACAATCTCTGGAAACACCATATATTTT.